The rows below give T cell receptor beta chains drawn from one sample of a study of blood T cell repertoires in COVID-19. Using immunoSEQ multiplex PCR, the repertoire was profiled, and TCRdb retains in-frame clones only, with some absent. The repertoire has a few hundred thousand clones, roughly nine tenths of them found once; the top ten carry 0.8% to 0.9%. Sequencing was performed on PBMCs or T cells enriched from blood (not recorded which). The origin of the receptors is a woman aged 40 to 55 who had been exposed to COVID-19. Each CDR3 is given with its conserved first and last residue. The D gene is left open where the match is weak. Size values are once, few and many counts, or a class for expanded clones, and some rows have none.

cdr3_aa cdr3_nt d_call j_call clone_size v_call
CASRTNPIVGYTF TGTGCCAGCAGGACAAACCCTATAGTCGGCTACACCTTC - TRBJ1-2 - TRBV7-2
CASSYRQGRGYTF TGTGCCAGCAGCTACCGACAGGGCCGAGGCTACACCTTC TRBD1 TRBJ1-2 few TRBV7-2
CATLARAGELFF TGTGCCACCCTAGCGCGCGCCGGGGAGCTGTTTTTT - TRBJ2-2 - TRBV10-3
CASSGGTGLLNIQYF TGCGCCAGCAGCGGTGGGACAGGGCTTTTAAACATTCAGTACTTC TRBD1 TRBJ2-4 - TRBV5-1
CAWSVVGQRGSGGYTF TGTGCCTGGAGTGTAGTTGGACAGAGGGGATCTGGTGGCTACACCTTC - TRBJ1-2 - TRBV30
CASSLRGGSIQLYEQFF TGTGCCAGCAGCTTAAGGGGCGGGAGTATTCAATTATATGAGCAGTTCTTC TRBD2 TRBJ2-1 - TRBV7-2
CASRAGRLAGVEQFF TGTGCCAGTAGGGCCGGTCGGCTAGCGGGAGTTGAGCAGTTCTTC TRBD2 TRBJ2-1 - TRBV19
CASSLDSRPERREDEQYF TGTGCCAGCAGCTTAGATTCCCGTCCCGAAAGGAGGGAGGACGAGCAGTACTTC - TRBJ2-7 - TRBV11-2
CASNPGLLNTGELFF TGTGCCAGTAACCCCGGACTTTTGAACACCGGGGAGCTGTTTTTT - TRBJ2-2 once TRBV19
CAWSVREGRAFF TGTGCCTGGAGTGTACGGGAAGGTAGGGCTTTCTTT - TRBJ1-1 - TRBV30
CASSEYGEENTGELFF TGTGCCAGCAGTGAATACGGGGAGGAGAACACCGGGGAGCTGTTTTTT - TRBJ2-2 - TRBV25-1
CASRWGGGDTQYF TGTGCCAGTAGATGGGGGGGCGGAGATACGCAGTATTTT - TRBJ2-3 once TRBV19
CASSPRGQGDYGYTF TGTGCCAGCAGTCCCAGGGGACAGGGGGACTATGGCTACACCTTC TRBD1 TRBJ1-2 - TRBV6-5
CASSLEHMNTEAFF TGTGCCAGCAGCTTAGAACACATGAACACTGAAGCTTTCTTT - TRBJ1-1 - TRBV7-2
CAVTNLAGSGGTQYF TGTGCAGTTACCAATCTAGCGGGAAGCGGAGGGACCCAGTACTTC TRBD2 TRBJ2-5 - TRBV6-9
CASSKSGVGTEAFF TGTGCCAGCAGCAAATCAGGGGTTGGCACTGAAGCTTTCTTT - TRBJ1-1 few TRBV21-1
CASSWDRLSTEAFF TGTGCCAGCAGCTGGGACAGGCTAAGCACTGAAGCTTTCTTT TRBD1 TRBJ1-1 - TRBV5-4
CASSLRTSGRPSYNEQFF TGTGCCAGCAGTCTCCGGACTAGCGGGAGACCCTCCTACAATGAGCAGTTCTTC TRBD2 TRBJ2-1 - TRBV6-6
CASSSHLGQGNQPQHF TGTGCCAGCAGTTCGCACCTCGGACAGGGCAATCAGCCCCAGCATTTT TRBD1 TRBJ1-5 - TRBV27
CASRSGTGFLYGYTF TGTGCCAGCAGGAGTGGGACAGGGTTTTTGTATGGCTACACCTTC TRBD1 TRBJ1-2 - TRBV2
CASSSGGNTIYF TGTGCCAGCAGTTCGGGGGGAAACACCATATATTTT - TRBJ1-3 - TRBV28
CARSLEKRENTGELFF TGTGCCAGAAGCTTGGAAAAGAGGGAAAACACCGGGGAGCTGTTTTTT - TRBJ2-2 - TRBV5-3
CALTRRINYGYTF TGTGCCCTAACGCGCAGGATTAACTATGGCTACACCTTC - TRBJ1-2 - TRBV7-3
CASSWGQGFYEQYF TGTGCCAGCAGCTGGGGACAGGGGTTCTACGAGCAGTACTTC TRBD1 TRBJ2-7 - TRBV7-9
CASRRDRGTGNTIYF TGTGCCAGCCGCCGGGACAGGGGGACTGGAAACACCATATATTTT TRBD1 TRBJ1-3 - TRBV7-8
CASSEVSGASYNSPLHF TGTGCCAGCAGTGAAGTTAGTGGGGCCTCTTATAATTCACCCCTCCACTTT - TRBJ1-6 - TRBV2
CASSLWQGGNQPQHF TGTGCCAGCTCACTATGGCAGGGGGGCAATCAGCCCCAGCATTTT TRBD1 TRBJ1-5 - TRBV18
CASSLTGRTEAFF TGTGCCAGCAGTTTAACAGGGCGGACTGAAGCTTTCTTT - TRBJ1-1 - TRBV27
CASSPRLAGGQETQYF TGTGCCAGCAGCCCGCGTCTAGCGGGGGGGCAAGAGACCCAGTACTTC TRBD2 TRBJ2-5 - TRBV11-2
CASSQDRGIPGQGINYGYTF TGTGCCAGCAGCCAAGATCGAGGCATCCCGGGACAGGGGATTAACTATGGCTACACCTTC TRBD1 TRBJ1-2 - TRBV3-1/TRBV3-2
CASSNSRNQPQHF TGTGCCAGCAGCAATAGTCGCAATCAGCCCCAGCATTTT - TRBJ1-5 once TRBV6-5
CASSSRLPNYEQYF TGTGCCAGCAGCAGCAGGTTACCAAATTACGAGCAGTACTTC - TRBJ2-7 once TRBV5-8
CASSFLAGGDTQYF TGTGCCAGCAGTTTCCTAGCGGGTGGAGATACGCAGTATTTT TRBD2 TRBJ2-3 - TRBV5-4
CASSNQGEDEKLFF TGTGCCAGCAGCAATCAGGGGGAGGATGAAAAACTGTTTTTT TRBD1 TRBJ1-4 - TRBV7-2
CASTKTGANYGYTF TGCGCCAGCACCAAAACAGGGGCTAACTATGGCTACACCTTC TRBD1 TRBJ1-2 - TRBV5-1
CASSLHRGSGADTQYF TGTGCCAGTAGTCTCCATCGGGGGAGCGGGGCAGATACGCAGTATTTT TRBD2 TRBJ2-3 - TRBV19
CASTPRDTPNTEAFF TGTGCCAGCACCCCAAGGGACACCCCGAACACTGAAGCTTTCTTT - TRBJ1-1 once TRBV5-4
CASGFYFQGHNEKLFF TGTGCTAGTGGTTTCTACTTCCAGGGACATAATGAAAAACTGTTTTTT - TRBJ1-4 - TRBV12-5
CASSLETSGRAGETQYF TGTGCCAGCAGCTTAGAGACTAGCGGGAGGGCCGGTGAGACCCAGTACTTC TRBD2 TRBJ2-5 - TRBV7-2
CASSQRHFFLVNEQFF TGCGCCAGCAGCCAAAGACACTTTTTTTTGGTAAATGAGCAGTTCTTC - TRBJ2-1 - TRBV4-3
CASSTGVGNTIYF TGTGCCAGCAGTACAGGGGTCGGAAACACCATATATTTT TRBD1 TRBJ1-3 - TRBV2
CSVEPGVRSGYTF TGCAGCGTTGAACCGGGGGTTCGTAGTGGCTACACCTTC - TRBJ1-2 - TRBV29-1
CASSLKQGAGTEAFF TGTGCCAGCTCACTTAAGCAGGGGGCTGGGACTGAAGCTTTCTTT TRBD1 TRBJ1-1 - TRBV18
CASSLGALTGGNQPQHF TGCGCCAGCAGCTTGGGGGCCCTTACAGGGGGCAATCAGCCCCAGCATTTT TRBD1 TRBJ1-5 - TRBV5-1
CASSIGEGLVF TGTGCCAGTAGTATAGGGGAGGGCCTTGTCTTC TRBD2 TRBJ2-7 - TRBV19
CASQRRSSGNTIYF TGTGCCAGCCAGCGCCGCAGTTCTGGAAACACCATATATTTT - TRBJ1-3 - TRBV2